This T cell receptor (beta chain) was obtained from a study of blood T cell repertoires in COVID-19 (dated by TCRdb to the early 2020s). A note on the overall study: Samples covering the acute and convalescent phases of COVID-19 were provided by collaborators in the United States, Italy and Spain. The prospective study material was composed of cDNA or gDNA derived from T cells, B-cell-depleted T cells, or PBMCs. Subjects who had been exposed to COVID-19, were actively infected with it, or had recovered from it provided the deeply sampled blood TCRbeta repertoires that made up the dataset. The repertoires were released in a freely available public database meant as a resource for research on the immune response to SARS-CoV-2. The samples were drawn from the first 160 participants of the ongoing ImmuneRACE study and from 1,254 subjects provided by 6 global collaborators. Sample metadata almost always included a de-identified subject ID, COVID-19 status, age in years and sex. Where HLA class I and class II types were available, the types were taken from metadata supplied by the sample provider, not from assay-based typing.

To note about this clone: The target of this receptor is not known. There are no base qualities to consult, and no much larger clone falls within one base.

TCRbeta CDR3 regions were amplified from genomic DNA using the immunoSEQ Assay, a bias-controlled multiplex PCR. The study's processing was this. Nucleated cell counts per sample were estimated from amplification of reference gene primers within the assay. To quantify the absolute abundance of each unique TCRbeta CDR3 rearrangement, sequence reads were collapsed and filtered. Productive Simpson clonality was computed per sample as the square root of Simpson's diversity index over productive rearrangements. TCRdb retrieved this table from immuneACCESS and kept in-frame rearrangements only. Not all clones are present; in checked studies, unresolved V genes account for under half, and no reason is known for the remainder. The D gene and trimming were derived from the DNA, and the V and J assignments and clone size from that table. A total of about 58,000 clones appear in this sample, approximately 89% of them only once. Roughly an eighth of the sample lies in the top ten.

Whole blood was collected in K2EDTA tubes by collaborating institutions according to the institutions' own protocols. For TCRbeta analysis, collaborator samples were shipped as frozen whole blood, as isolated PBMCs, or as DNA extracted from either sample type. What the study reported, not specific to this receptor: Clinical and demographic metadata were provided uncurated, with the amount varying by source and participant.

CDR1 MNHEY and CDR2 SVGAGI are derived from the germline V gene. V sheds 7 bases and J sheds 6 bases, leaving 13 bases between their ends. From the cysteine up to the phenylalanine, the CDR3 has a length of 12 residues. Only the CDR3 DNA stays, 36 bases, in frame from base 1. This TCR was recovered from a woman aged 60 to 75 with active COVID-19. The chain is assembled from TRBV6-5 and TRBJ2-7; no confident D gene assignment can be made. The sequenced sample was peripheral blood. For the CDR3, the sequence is CASMALPLEQYF. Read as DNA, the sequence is TGTGCCAGCATGGCCCTCCCCCTCGAGCAGTACTTC.